This is a list of T cell receptor beta chains from one sample in a study of Ad26.COV2.S vaccination and SARS-CoV-2 variants. Assay used: immunoSEQ multiplex PCR; TCRdb lists only in-frame clones, some missing. The sample consists of over 400,000 clones, about 90% of them appearing once. The sequencing used peripheral blood, collected in a trial of Ad26.COV2.S vaccine versus placebo. The source of these receptors is a person aged 18-60 years who received the Ad26.COV2.S COVID-19 vaccine or a placebo. Each CDR3 is given with its conserved first and last residue. Each record gives: clone size, J gene, D gene, V gene, CDR3 DNA, CDR3 protein. D genes are given only for firm matches. Clone size is not always given. Where it is, it says once, few, many or a class for expanded clones.

>few|TRBJ2-1|.|TRBV9
TGTGCCAGCAGCGTAGGGGTAGATGAGCAGTTCTTC
CASSVGVDEQFF
>.|TRBJ2-7|.|TRBV23-1
TGCGCCAGCAGTCCGTCTCTAGGGGCTTACTACGAGCAGTACTTC
CASSPSLGAYYEQYF
>.|TRBJ1-1|.|TRBV10-1
TGCGCCAGCAGAGCCGACGGGAACACTGAAGCTTTCTTT
CASRADGNTEAFF
>.|TRBJ2-7|TRBD1|TRBV4-3
TGCGCCAGCAGCCAGACTTTACGGGACAGGGGCTACGAGCAGTACTTC
CASSQTLRDRGYEQYF
>few|TRBJ1-5|.|TRBV12-5
TGTGCTAGTGGTGACATGGACTATAGCAATCAGCCCCAGCATTTT
CASGDMDYSNQPQHF
>.|TRBJ1-5|.|TRBV5-6
TGTGCCAGCAGCCTGACGGATTTGGGCAATCAGCCCCAGCATTTT
CASSLTDLGNQPQHF
>.|TRBJ2-3|.|TRBV7-9
TGTGCCAGCAGCTTAGAGGGTGGACTCACAGATACGCAGTATTTT
CASSLEGGLTDTQYF
>.|TRBJ1-1|.|TRBV18
TGTGCCAGCTCACCAAGGAGCGCTGGGGGTACTGAAGCTTTCTTT
CASSPRSAGGTEAFF
>.|TRBJ2-3|.|TRBV5-4
TGTGCCAGCAGCTTGGGGGGGGCAGGGAGAGCAAATACGCAGTATTTT
CASSLGGAGRANTQYF
>once|TRBJ2-7|.|TRBV4-1
TGCGCCAGCAGCCAAGAGTTCAGTTTTTCGTACGAGCAGTACTTC
CASSQEFSFSYEQYF
>.|TRBJ1-1|TRBD1|TRBV3-1/TRBV3-2
TGTGCCAGCAGCCGCCCGGGGGACAGGGTGGGTGAAGCTTTCTTT
CASSRPGDRVGEAFF
>.|TRBJ2-3|TRBD1|TRBV2
TGTGCCAGCAGTGGGGTCGACAGGGGGCAGTATTTT
CASSGVDRGQYF
>.|TRBJ2-7|TRBD1|TRBV6-4
TGTGCCAGCGCCGGACAGGGAGACTACGAGCAGTACTTC
CASAGQGDYEQYF
>once|TRBJ2-7|.|TRBV10-2
TGCGCCAGCAGTGTAAGCACCCGGGACGCCATAAGCTCCTACGAGCAGTACTTC
CASSVSTRDAISSYEQYF
>.|TRBJ1-4|TRBD1|TRBV2
TGTGCCAGCAGTAAGCAGGGGGCGAGGAATGAAAAACTGTTTTTT
CASSKQGARNEKLFF
>.|TRBJ2-7|.|TRBV14
TGTGCCAGCAGCCAAGTGAAGGGCTCCTACGAGCAGTACTTC
CASSQVKGSYEQYF
>.|TRBJ2-6|.|TRBV25-1
TGTGCCAGCAGTTCCTCAGGGCCTGGGGCCAACGTCCTGACTTTC
CASSSSGPGANVLTF
>.|TRBJ2-7|.|TRBV27
TGTGCCAGCAGTTTTAGCAGCCCCCACGAGCAGTACTTC
CASSFSSPHEQYF
>.|TRBJ1-2|TRBD1|TRBV5-1
TGCGCCAGCAGCTTGGCCGTGACAGGGACGGACTATGGCTACACCTTC
CASSLAVTGTDYGYTF
>.|TRBJ2-1|.|TRBV7-9
TGTGCCAGCAGCTTACTGGTGACTACGAACAATGAGCAGTTCTTC
CASSLLVTTNNEQFF
>.|TRBJ1-6|.|TRBV5-4
TGTGCCAGCAGCTTGTTCAGGGGAAGCAATTCACCCCTCCACTTT
CASSLFRGSNSPLHF
>.|TRBJ1-4|.|TRBV11-2
TGTGCCAGCAGCTTAAGGGGTGAAAAACTGTTTTTT
CASSLRGEKLFF
>.|TRBJ1-1|.|TRBV28
TGTGCCAGCGCCCTGGTAATGAACACTGAAGCTTTCTTT
CASALVMNTEAFF
>.|TRBJ2-7|.|TRBV12-3/TRBV12-4
TGTGCCAGCAGCCTCAACACCTACGAGCAGTACTTC
CASSLNTYEQYF
>.|TRBJ1-2|.|TRBV7-2
TGTGCCAGCAGCTTGGGGGAGCAGCGGGGCTATGGCTACACCTTC
CASSLGEQRGYGYTF
>.|TRBJ2-7|TRBD1|TRBV2
TGTGCCAGCAGTAAAACAGGGGACAAGCATCTCTACGAGCAGTACTTC
CASSKTGDKHLYEQYF
>.|TRBJ1-3|.|TRBV30
TGTGCCTGGAGTGTGTGGGGCTCTGGAAACACCATATATTTT
CAWSVWGSGNTIYF
>few|TRBJ1-2|.|TRBV7-9
TGTGCCAGCAGCTTGGCAGGGGATTTAAGCTATGGCTACACCTTC
CASSLAGDLSYGYTF
>.|TRBJ2-1|.|TRBV6-2/TRBV6-3
TGTGCCAGCAGTTACACTTACAATGAGCAGTTCTTC
CASSYTYNEQFF
>.|TRBJ2-7|.|TRBV5-1
TGCGCCAGCAGCTTGGCACAGGGAAGGGCTCGCGAGCAGTACTTC
CASSLAQGRAREQYF
>.|TRBJ2-2|.|TRBV5-1
TGCGCCAGCAGCTTAGGACAGAAGGTGTTTTTT
CASSLGQKVFF
>.|TRBJ2-3|.|TRBV4-1
TGCGCCAGCAGCCAAGCTCCAGGACCTAGCACAGATACGCAGTATTTT
CASSQAPGPSTDTQYF
>.|TRBJ1-5|.|TRBV2
TGTGCCAGCTTTCCCGTGCGACAGAGCAATCAGCCCCAGCATTTT
CASFPVRQSNQPQHF
>.|TRBJ2-6|.|TRBV4-1
TGCGCCAGCAGCCAAGGGAACTCTGGGGCCAACGTCCTGACTTTC
CASSQGNSGANVLTF
>once|TRBJ1-2|TRBD1|TRBV9
TGTGCCAGCAGTGGGACAGGGGCGGTTGGCTACACCTTC
CASSGTGAVGYTF
>few|TRBJ1-1|.|TRBV10-2
TGCGCCAGCAGTGAGGGTCGAAACACTGAAGCTTTCTTT
CASSEGRNTEAFF
>.|TRBJ2-5|TRBD2|TRBV5-1
TGCGCCAGCAGCACCCCACTTATCCAGCGGGGGGTTAATTTGGAGACCCAGTACTTC
CASSTPLIQRGVNLETQYF
>.|TRBJ2-1|.|TRBV28
TGTGCCAGCAGTTCCGAGGACATTTACAATGAGCAGTTCTTC
CASSSEDIYNEQFF
>.|TRBJ2-3|.|TRBV24-1
TGTGCCACCAGTGACCCCTCGAAGGCCCCGGGCACAGATACGCAGTATTTT
CATSDPSKAPGTDTQYF
>.|TRBJ1-1|.|TRBV6-2/TRBV6-3
TGTGCCAGCAGTTACACTGGGTTGAACACTGAAGCTTTCTTT
CASSYTGLNTEAFF
>.|TRBJ2-7|TRBD1|TRBV23-1
TGCGCCAGCAGTCAACCTCCGGGACAGTGGACCTACGAGCAGTACTTC
CASSQPPGQWTYEQYF
>.|TRBJ2-1|TRBD2|TRBV25-1
TGTGCCAGCAGCCCGGGACTAGCGGGGAGCAATGAGCAGTTCTTC
CASSPGLAGSNEQFF
>.|TRBJ2-1|.|TRBV5-4
TGTGCCAGCAGCGGATTTCCCCGGGACGTCTACAATGAGCAGTTCTTC
CASSGFPRDVYNEQFF
>once|TRBJ1-5|.|TRBV6-1
TGTGCCAGCAGTGATGGACGGAACAATCAGCCCCAGCATTTT
CASSDGRNNQPQHF
>.|TRBJ2-3|TRBD2|TRBV4-1
TGCGCCAGCAGCCAAGAATTGGCTAGCGGGGGAATCACAGATACGCAGTATTTT
CASSQELASGGITDTQYF